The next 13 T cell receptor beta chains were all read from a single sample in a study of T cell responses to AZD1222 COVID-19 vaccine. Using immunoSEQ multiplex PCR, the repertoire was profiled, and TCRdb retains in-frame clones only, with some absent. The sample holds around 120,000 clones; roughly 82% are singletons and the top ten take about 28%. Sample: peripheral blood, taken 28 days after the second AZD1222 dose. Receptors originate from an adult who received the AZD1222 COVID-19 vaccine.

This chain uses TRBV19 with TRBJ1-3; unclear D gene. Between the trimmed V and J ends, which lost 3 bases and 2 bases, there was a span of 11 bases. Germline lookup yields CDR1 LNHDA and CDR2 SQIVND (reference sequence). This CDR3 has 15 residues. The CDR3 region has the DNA TGTGCCAGTAGTATTCAACCCACCACTGGAAACACCATATATTTT. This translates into CASSIQPTTGNTIYF.

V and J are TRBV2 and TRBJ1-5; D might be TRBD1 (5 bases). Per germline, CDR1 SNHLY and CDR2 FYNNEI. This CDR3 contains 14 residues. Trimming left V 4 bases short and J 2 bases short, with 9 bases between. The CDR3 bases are TGTGCCAGCAGTGGGGACCTTCGCAATCAGCCCCAGCATTTT. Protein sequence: CASSGDLRNQPQHF.

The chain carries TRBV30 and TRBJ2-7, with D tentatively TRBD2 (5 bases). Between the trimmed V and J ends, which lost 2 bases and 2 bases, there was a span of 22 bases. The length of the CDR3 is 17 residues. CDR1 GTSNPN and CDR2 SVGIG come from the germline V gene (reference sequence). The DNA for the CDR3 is TGTGCCTGGAGTCCGACGAGCCATCTTCGGGGAACCTACGAGCAGTACTTC. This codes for CAWSPTSHLRGTYEQYF.

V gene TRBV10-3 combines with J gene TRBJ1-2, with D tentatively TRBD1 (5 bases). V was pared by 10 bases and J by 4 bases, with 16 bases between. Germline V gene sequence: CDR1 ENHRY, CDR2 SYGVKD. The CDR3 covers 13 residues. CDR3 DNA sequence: TGTGCCACCGGGGACGGAAAAATCTATGGCTACACCTTC. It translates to CATGDGKIYGYTF.

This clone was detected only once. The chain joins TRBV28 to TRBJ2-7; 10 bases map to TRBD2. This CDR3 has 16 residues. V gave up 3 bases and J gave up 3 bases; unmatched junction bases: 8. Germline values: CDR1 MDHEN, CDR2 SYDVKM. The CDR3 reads CASSLRGLAKLYEQYF. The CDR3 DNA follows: TGTGCCAGCAGTTTGAGGGGACTAGCGAAACTCTACGAGCAGTACTTC.

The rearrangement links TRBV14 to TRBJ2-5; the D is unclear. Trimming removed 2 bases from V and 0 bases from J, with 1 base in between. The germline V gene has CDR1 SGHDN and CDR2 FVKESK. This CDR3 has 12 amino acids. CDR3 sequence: CASSQHQETQYF. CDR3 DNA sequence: TGTGCCAGCAGCCAACACCAAGAGACCCAGTACTTC.

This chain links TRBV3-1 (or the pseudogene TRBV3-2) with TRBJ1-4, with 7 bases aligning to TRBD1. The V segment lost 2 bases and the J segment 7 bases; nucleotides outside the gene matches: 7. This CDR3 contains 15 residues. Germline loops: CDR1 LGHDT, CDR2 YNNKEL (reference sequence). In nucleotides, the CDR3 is TGTGCCAGCAGCCAAAGACAGGGACATAGTGAAAAACTGTTTTTT. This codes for CASSQRQGHSEKLFF.

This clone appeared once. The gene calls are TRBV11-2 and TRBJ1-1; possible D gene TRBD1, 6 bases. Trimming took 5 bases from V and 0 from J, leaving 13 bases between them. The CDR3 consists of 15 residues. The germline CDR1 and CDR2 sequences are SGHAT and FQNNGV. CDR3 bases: TGTGCCAGCAGCCTCGAAGGGGGAATGAACACTGAAGCTTTCTTT. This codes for CASSLEGGMNTEAFF.

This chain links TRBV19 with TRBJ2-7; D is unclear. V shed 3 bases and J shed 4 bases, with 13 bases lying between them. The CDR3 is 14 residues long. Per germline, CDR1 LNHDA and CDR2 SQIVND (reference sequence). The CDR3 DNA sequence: TGTGCCAGTAGTATGTATGTTGGGCCTTACGAGCAGTACTTC. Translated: CASSMYVGPYEQYF.

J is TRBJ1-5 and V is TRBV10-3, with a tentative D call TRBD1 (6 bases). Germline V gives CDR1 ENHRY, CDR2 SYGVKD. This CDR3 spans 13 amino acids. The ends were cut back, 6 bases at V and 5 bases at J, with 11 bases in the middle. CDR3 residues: CAIRSRGDQPQHF. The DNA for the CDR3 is TGTGCCATCAGATCCAGGGGTGATCAGCCCCAGCATTTT.

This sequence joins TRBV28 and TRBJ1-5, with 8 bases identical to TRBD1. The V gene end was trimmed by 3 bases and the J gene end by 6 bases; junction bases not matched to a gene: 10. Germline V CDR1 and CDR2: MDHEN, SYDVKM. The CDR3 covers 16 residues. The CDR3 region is CASSFYTGGGVQPQHF. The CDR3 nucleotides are TGTGCCAGCAGTTTCTACACAGGGGGAGGGGTTCAGCCCCAGCATTTT.

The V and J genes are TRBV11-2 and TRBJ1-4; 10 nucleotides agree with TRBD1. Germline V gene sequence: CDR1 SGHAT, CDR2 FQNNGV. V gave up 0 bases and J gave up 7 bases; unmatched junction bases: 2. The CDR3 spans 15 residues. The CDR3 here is CASSLDGTGVEKLFF. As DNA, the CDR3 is TGTGCCAGCAGCTTAGATGGGACAGGGGTTGAAAAACTGTTTTTT.

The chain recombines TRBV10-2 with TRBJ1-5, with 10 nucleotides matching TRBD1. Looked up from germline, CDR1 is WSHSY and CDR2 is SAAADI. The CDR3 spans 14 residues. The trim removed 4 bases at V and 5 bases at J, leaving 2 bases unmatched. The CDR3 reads CASSVDRGDQPQHF. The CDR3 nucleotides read TGCGCCAGCAGTGTGGACAGGGGGGATCAGCCCCAGCATTTT.